Listed here is a single T cell receptor (beta chain). Its target is not known. This record comes from a study of a mutant IDH1 vaccine in newly diagnosed glioma. Study-level information: Patients got their first vaccination 4-6 weeks after radiotherapy alone, or with temozolomide cycles. Patients previously underwent radiotherapy, temozolomide, or both, and most underwent both.

CDR1 is KGHSH and CDR2 is LQKENI in the germline V gene. The V segment lost 3 bases and the J segment 4 bases; nucleotides outside the gene matches: 1. The CDR3 has 14 amino acids. Time point here: week 23, last vaccination. Doses of 300 ug of mutant IDH1 20-mer peptide were given with topical imiquimod. Each donor presented with a new WHO grade 3 or 4 astrocytoma that tested IDH1-mutant and showed ATRX loss. Data came from immunoSEQ multiplex PCR; TCRdb stores just in-frame clones and leaves some out. The table has tens of thousands of clones, about 88% seen once; the top ten hold approximately 4%. Material: PBMCs, obtained from a glioma patient whose treatment included an IDH1 peptide vaccine. This receptor was taken from a young man with glioma. V is TRBV18 and J is TRBJ2-1; 9 bases map to TRBD1. CDR3 nucleotide sequence: TGTGCCAGCTCACCGGGACAGGGTTACAATGAGCAGTTCTTC. Translated, it gives CASSPGQGYNEQFF. Full variable domain (outside the CDR3, taken from reference TRBV18 and TRBJ2-1): NAGVMQNPRHLVRRRGQEARLRCSPMKGHSHVYWYRQLPEEGLKFMVYLQKENIIDESGMPKERFSAEFPKEGPSILRIQQVVRGDSAAYFCASSPGQGYNEQFFGPGTRLTVL.